Listed here are 20 T cell receptor beta chains from one sample, sequenced in a study of molecular identifiers for immune sequencing clone quantification. TCRdb passed the PCR reads through MiXCR, listing each CDR3 protein once. The data show 400,000 to 600,000 distinct CDR3 sequences, with 25% seen just once and over 0.6% held by the top ten. Sequenced material: naive CD8+ T cells from blood, with Jurkat cell RNA spiked in. The subset denotes: FACS-sorted CD8+CD4-CCR7+CD45RA+ naive T cells. The receptors stem from a human donor in good health. Some libraries in this study had Jurkat cell RNA spiked in.

This clonotype was picked up many times. The chain employs TRBV5-8 and TRBJ1-2; D unclear. CDR1 is SGHTS, CDR2 YDEGEE, per germline. Trimming cost V 8 bases and J 8 bases, with 10 bases left between them. There are 10 residues in the CDR3. The CDR3 nucleotides are TGTGCCAGGAGCGGAAGGGGCTACACCTTC. It codes for CARSGRGYTF.

This clonotype was found many times. The J gene is TRBJ2-7, the V gene TRBV4-3; no definite D call. This CDR3 region has 15 residues. The V end lost 0 bases, the J end lost 0 bases, and 9 bases lay between the germline ends. Germline loops: CDR1 LGHNA, CDR2 YSLEER. CDR3 sequence: CASSQDSTGSYEQYF. CDR3 nucleotides: TGCGCCAGCAGCCAAGACTCCACGGGCTCCTACGAGCAGTACTTC.

This clonotype appeared a few times. The chain recombines TRBV20-1 with TRBJ2-1, with D possibly TRBD1 on 5 matching bases. Trimming took 0 bases from V and 9 from J, leaving 18 bases between them. This CDR3 comprises 15 residues. Germline V lookup: CDR1 DFQATT, CDR2 SNEGSKA (reference sequence). The DNA for the CDR3 is TGCAGTGCTAGAGAATCTAGTAGGGGTTACCGTGAGCAGTTCTTC. Encoded protein: CSARESSRGYREQFF.

The gene calls are TRBV5-3 and TRBJ2-7, with D maybe TRBD1 (5 bases). TRBV5-3 is filed as an ORF, its function uncertain. The CDR3 totals 12 residues. The ends were cut back, 10 bases at V and 7 bases at J, with 18 bases in the middle. CDR3: CAGSFMDTEQYF. In nucleotides, the CDR3 is TGTGCCGGCAGCTTCATGGACACTGAGCAGTACTTC.

A remark on this clonotype: Since the CDR3 does not end with the conserved phenylalanine or tryptophan, this likely comes from a read error. The chain employs TRBV10-3 and TRBJ1-1; 8 bases align to TRBD1. CDR1 and CDR2 from the germline V gene are ENHRY and SYGVKD. The J segment lost 10 bases and the V segment lost 5 bases, leaving 15 bases of the junction unmatched. This CDR3 is 15 amino acids long. The CDR3 DNA sequence: TGTGCCATCAGTCTCACAAAGGACAGGGCGGGGGTAGCTTTCTCT. Protein sequence: CAISLTKDRAGVAFS.

In the case of this clonotype: An end of the junction differs from the germline gene, which may be a read error. The rearrangement links TRBV7-6 to TRBJ2-3, with D possibly matching TRBD1 (5 bases). This CDR3 comprises 18 residues. Germline V gene data show CDR1 as SGHVS and CDR2 as FNYEAQ. CDR3 bases: TGTGCCAGCAGCTCCGGACATGCCCTGCGTCTGAACACAGATATGCAGTATTTT. It specifies CASSSGHALRLNTDMQYF.

This clonotype was counted only a few times. This chain joins TRBV10-1 and TRBJ2-1; unclear D gene. The germline CDR1 and CDR2 sequences are WNHNN and SYGVQD (reference sequence). The CDR3 sequence is 12 residues long. V lost 4 bases, J lost 8 bases, and 9 bases lay in between. The CDR3 sequence: CASSVKGDEQFF. The CDR3 region has the DNA TGCGCCAGCAGTGTTAAGGGTGATGAGCAGTTCTTC.

This clonotype has ten or more counts. The chain joins TRBV7-9 to TRBJ2-3, with no clear D. CDR1 SEHNR and CDR2 FQNEAQ come from the germline V gene (reference sequence). With 1 base removed from V and 7 bases from J, the gap between germline ends came to 6 bases. The CDR3 covers 12 residues. CDR3 amino acids: CASSLERNTQYF. CDR3 sequence (DNA): TGTGCCAGCAGCTTAGAGCGCAATACGCAGTATTTT.

This clonotype came up many times. The rearrangement links TRBV29-1 to TRBJ2-2; perhaps D is TRBD1 or TRBD2 (5 bases each). Between the trimmed V and J ends, which lost 1 base and 4 bases, there was a span of 7 bases. Germline V gives CDR1 SQVTM, CDR2 ANQGSEA. The CDR3 loop spans 13 amino acids. CDR3 amino acids: CSVEARGTGELFF. CDR3 sequence (DNA): TGCAGCGTTGAAGCGAGGGGCACCGGGGAGCTGTTTTTT.

The chain's CDR3 is CSARWAGKYTEAFF. The CDR3, as DNA: TGCAGTGCTAGATGGGCAGGGAAGTACACTGAAGCTTTCTTT. The J gene is TRBJ1-1, the V gene TRBV20-1; possibly TRBD1 for D (5 bases). The V end was cut by 2 bases, the J end by 3 bases, with 13 bases between. The CDR3 length is 14 residues. Per the germline V gene, CDR1 is DFQATT and CDR2 is SNEGSKA (reference sequence).

This sequence joins TRBV29-1 and TRBJ1-1; D perhaps matches TRBD1 (6 bases). The germline gives CDR1 SQVTM, CDR2 ANQGSEA. The V gene lost 8 bases and the J gene lost 0 bases, with 13 bases spanning the gap. The CDR3 runs to 13 residues. The CDR3 nucleotides are TGCAGCCCCGTACGGACAGTGAACACTGAAGCTTTCTTT. The encoded protein is CSPVRTVNTEAFF. The whole variable domain, filled in from reference TRBV29-1 and TRBJ1-1, reads SAVISQKPSRDICQRGTSLTIQCQVDSQVTMMFWYRQQPGQSLTLIATANQGSEATYESGFVIDKFPISRPNLTFSTLTVSNMSPEDSSIYLCSPVRTVNTEAFFGQGTRLTVV.

This clonotype was seen at least ten times. V gene TRBV12-3 or TRBV12-4 combines with J gene TRBJ2-5; 9 nucleotides agree with TRBD1. CDR3 length: 14 residues. V was pared by 5 bases and J by 4 bases, with 5 bases of the junction left unmatched. CDR3 in amino acids: CASSPEDRGETQYF. In DNA form, the CDR3 reads TGTGCCAGCAGTCCGGAGGACAGGGGAGAGACCCAGTACTTC.

The rearrangement joins TRBV6-6 to TRBJ2-1, with 7 nucleotides matching TRBD2. V lost 6 bases and J lost 1; bases outside the gene matches: 9. The V gene's germline CDR1 is MNHNY and CDR2 SVGAGI (reference sequence). CDR3 length equals 16 residues. The CDR3 bases are TGTGCCAGCAGAATTCAAGCGGGAACTTCCTACAATGAGCAGTTCTTC. Translated: CASRIQAGTSYNEQFF.

This clonotype was detected ten times or more. V usage is TRBV12-5 and J usage is TRBJ2-6; tentative D call: TRBD2 (5 bases). V was shortened by 6 bases and J by 3 bases, with 18 bases between the two germline ends. The CDR3 covers 17 residues. From germline, CDR1 is LGHNT and CDR2 FRNRAP. The DNA of the CDR3 is TGTGCTAGTGGGTTTTTCCACCTAGGAGGTGGGGCCAACGTCCTGACTTTC. It is translated as CASGFFHLGGGANVLTF.

The genes are TRBV20-1 and TRBJ2-7; the D is unclear. The V gene lost 0 bases and the J gene lost 3 bases, with 9 bases spanning the gap. CDR1 is DFQATT, CDR2 SNEGSKA, per germline (reference sequence). This CDR3 has 13 residues. The CDR3: CSAREGLRYEQYF. The CDR3 nucleotides read TGCAGTGCTAGAGAAGGGCTCCGCTACGAGCAGTACTTC.

This clonotype showed up many times. The CDR3 nucleotides read TGTGCCAGCAGCTTATCGACCGGGACAGGCTACTACGAGCAGTACTTC. Protein: CASSLSTGTGYYEQYF. The rearrangement uses TRBV7-6 and TRBJ2-7, with TRBD1 matching 8 bases. CDR3 length equals 16 residues. After removal of 2 bases from V and 3 bases from J, the junction contained 9 bases not matched to a gene. CDR1 and CDR2 (germline): SGHVS, FNYEAQ.

This clonotype was counted only a few times. The chain combines TRBV6-6 with TRBJ2-7; the D is unclear. The CDR3 totals 13 residues. The germline V and J ends were trimmed by 0 bases and 3 bases, with 6 bases remaining between them. CDR1 MNHNY and CDR2 SVGAGI come from the germline V gene (reference sequence). CDR3 bases: TGTGCCAGCAGTTACTCGAGTAACTACGAGCAGTACTTC. Translated: CASSYSSNYEQYF.

This clonotype was found a few times. The gene calls are TRBV19 and TRBJ2-7; 8 nucleotides align to TRBD1. The trim removed 5 bases at V and 0 bases at J, leaving 9 bases unmatched. CDR1 is LNHDA, CDR2 SQIVND, per germline (reference sequence). This CDR3 comprises 16 residues. CDR3 protein: CASSPRSGTGSYEQYF. The DNA for the CDR3 is TGTGCCAGTAGTCCTAGGTCCGGGACAGGCTCCTACGAGCAGTACTTC.

This clonotype was seen more than once but under ten times. The V and J genes are TRBV12-3 or TRBV12-4 and TRBJ1-2, with 7 bases that match TRBD1. There are 18 residues in the CDR3. V lost 5 bases and J lost 5; bases outside the gene matches: 20. The CDR3 loop reads CASSPSTGKRPWTYGYTF. The CDR3 DNA sequence: TGTGCCAGCAGTCCCTCGACAGGGAAAAGACCCTGGACGTATGGCTACACCTTC.

This clonotype came up a few times. In DNA, the CDR3 is TGTGCCAGTAGTATTTTCACCGGGGACGGCTACACCTTC. It yields the protein CASSIFTGDGYTF. The J gene is TRBJ1-2, the V gene TRBV19; D perhaps matches TRBD1 (5 bases). V was trimmed by 3 bases and J by 8 bases, leaving 13 bases between them. The germline gives CDR1 LNHDA, CDR2 SQIVND (reference sequence). This CDR3 comprises 13 residues.